The sequence of this TCR beta chain was determined in a study of T cells in Graves' hyperthyroidism and ophthalmopathy. General study findings and limits: Stable hyperthyroidism was told apart from ophthalmopathy by a model built on 13 V-J features.

Points on this clonotype: Its antigen is unknown.

RNA transcripts were the template for amplifying TCR beta CDR3 regions. TCR CDR3 underwent first-round RT-PCR with the HTBI primer set. TCRdb re-called the multiplex PCR reads through MiXCR, storing one row per CDR3 protein. The data contain around 340,000 distinct CDR3 sequences, 20% to 25% of them singletons. Diagnoses used clinical symptoms, serum thyroxine and TRAb, thyroid ultrasound and orbital computed tomography. Extraction of PBMCs used roughly 9.6 ml of fresh peripheral blood. This CDR3 spans 15 amino acids. The germline V and J ends were trimmed by 1 base and 4 bases, with 11 bases remaining between them. Germline V lookup: CDR1 SGHTA, CDR2 FQGTGA.

The sequence derives from a woman between 50 and 59 years old with Graves' hyperthyroidism. The sample was blood. V is TRBV7-3 and J is TRBJ2-1; tentatively, D is TRBD1 (6 bases). CDR3 nucleotide sequence: TGTGCCAGCAGCTTAATGGACAGCCAGTACAATGAGCAGTTCTTC. Protein: CASSLMDSQYNEQFF.